This TCR beta chain comes out of a study of blood T cell repertoires in COVID-19. Study as a whole: The origin of the acute and convalescent COVID-19 samples was the United States, Italy and Spain. The cDNA or gDNA used as material had been derived from T cells, B-cell-depleted T cells, or PBMCs.

As handled by the study authors: Amplifying reference gene primers gave estimates of nucleated cell counts. The method was immunoSEQ multiplex PCR; TCRdb's version includes in-frame clones alone and lacks a portion of them. That table furnishes V, J and clone size, whereas the DNA furnished D and trimming. The sample lists some 260,000 clones, approximately 90% occurring once. Trimming cost V 0 bases and J 5 bases; bases outside gene matches: 5. Germline V gene data show CDR1 as SGHRS and CDR2 as YFSETQ. CDR3 length: 15 amino acids. This TCR derives from a middle-aged woman who had recovered from COVID-19. The chain recombines TRBV5-1 with TRBJ2-4; 7 bases fit TRBD2. Sequences were obtained from peripheral blood. CDR3 loop: CASSLVSGTENIQYF. The DNA of the CDR3 is TGCGCCAGCAGCTTGGTGAGCGGGACCGAAAACATTCAGTACTTC.